Listed below are T cell receptor beta chains from one sample, sequenced in a study of CXCR3-negative and CXCR3-positive naive CD8 T cells. Each CDR3 protein gets one entry in TCRdb, which reprocessed the 5' RACE reads and gives no DNA. The repertoire table contains some 39,000 distinct CDR3 sequences. The material sequenced was naive CXCR3- CD8+ T cells from blood. The receptors were sampled from a human donor in good health. Some clones in this sample may be carry-over from other donors' samples. Both conserved end residues are part of each CDR3. Size is stated for part of the rows, as once, few or many counts, or as a class when the clone is expanded.

clone_size	v_call	j_call	cdr3_aa
NA	TRBV28	TRBJ2-1	CASSSRSSGTRWFF
NA	TRBV28	TRBJ2-7	CASIKGYEQYF
NA	TRBV29-1	TRBJ2-3	CSVGLAGTDTQYF
NA	TRBV7-9	TRBJ1-1	CASSATEEAEAFF
NA	TRBV25-1	TRBJ2-7	CASSVRDEQYF
NA	TRBV29-1	TRBJ2-5	CSVPFVAGGFEETQYF
NA	TRBV28	TRBJ2-1	CASSEREVSYNEQFF
NA	TRBV27	TRBJ2-1	CASITNRGGIGEQFF
NA	TRBV7-3	TRBJ2-1	CASSLKGLAVSYNEQFF
NA	TRBV28	TRBJ2-7	CASSLTDSYEQYF
NA	TRBV4-1	TRBJ2-1	CASSQVMAGGRYNEQFF
NA	TRBV12-3/TRBV12-4	TRBJ2-7	CASSRDYEQYF
NA	TRBV4-3	TRBJ2-1	CASSSRRSERGEIGVIDEQFF
NA	TRBV6-6	TRBJ2-2	CASRILLDGANTGELFF
NA	TRBV24-1	TRBJ2-5	CATSDPRTGRETQYF
NA	TRBV28	TRBJ2-7	CASSFTPPREQYF
NA	TRBV7-8	TRBJ2-5	CASSEQGKETQYF
NA	TRBV30	TRBJ2-7	CATGLAGPYEQYF
NA	TRBV29-1	TRBJ2-7	CSVDQGNYEQYF
NA	TRBV6-4	TRBJ2-2	CASSDTVDTGELFF
NA	TRBV4-3	TRBJ2-7	CASSQGGLAGKIAYEQYF
NA	TRBV6-2/TRBV6-3	TRBJ1-1	CASSYAMNTEAFF
NA	TRBV6-6	TRBJ1-4	CASGAGLNEKLFF
NA	TRBV7-9	TRBJ2-6	CASSLQYGANVLTF
NA	TRBV6-2/TRBV6-3	TRBJ2-1	CASSLLGSYNEQFF
NA	TRBV7-6	TRBJ2-7	CASSPASGRTYEQYF
NA	TRBV6-2/TRBV6-3	TRBJ2-1	CASSYPDLKEQSF
NA	TRBV14	TRBJ2-5	CASSLGQGTDFWTQYF
NA	TRBV29-1	TRBJ2-1	CSVEPLLLAGTNEQFF
NA	TRBV19	TRBJ2-7	CASSEGRRQPPYEQYF
NA	TRBV6-5	TRBJ2-1	CASSYRLAEAYNEQFF
NA	TRBV6-2/TRBV6-3	TRBJ2-2	CASSLGARTGELFF
NA	TRBV6-6	TRBJ2-2	CASSYDQYTGELFF
NA	TRBV29-1	TRBJ2-1	CSVEGGAFEQFF
NA	TRBV29-1	TRBJ2-1	CSVEDRVNRGTPNEQFF
NA	TRBV28	TRBJ2-5	CASRHTGFEETQYF
NA	TRBV18	TRBJ2-7	CASSPKEYQGDYEQYF
NA	TRBV4-3	TRBJ2-7	CASSRVSQGAYEQYF
NA	TRBV4-3	TRBJ2-5	CASSQDQGRRETQYF
NA	TRBV10-3	TRBJ2-7	CAIKDGYYEQYF
NA	TRBV29-1	TRBJ2-1	CSVHPGLNEQFF
NA	TRBV28	TRBJ2-1	CASNPAGTYNEQFF
NA	TRBV29-1	TRBJ2-3	CSVLGGSTDTQYF
NA	TRBV29-1	TRBJ2-3	CSARDRGLGTQYF
medium-sized	TRBV5-5	TRBJ1-5	CASSLFWGISNQPQHF
NA	TRBV6-5	TRBJ2-2	CASSLAFSGELFF
NA	TRBV29-1	TRBJ2-1	CSVVIPLTNEQFF
NA	TRBV6-5	TRBJ2-7	CASSPLGEGRPYEQYF
NA	TRBV28	TRBJ2-3	CASSLVGQDTDTQYF
NA	TRBV29-1	TRBJ2-3	CSVETGLESTDTQYF
NA	TRBV29-1	TRBJ1-2	CSVGTGVVYTF